A single sample gave rise to the 13 T cell receptor beta chains below, sequenced in a study of shared clonotypes between healthy human individuals. The repertoire was sequenced with immunoSEQ multiplex PCR; TCRdb's copy has only in-frame clones and lacks some. The table shows 1.5 million to 2.5 million clones, with roughly 95% occurring only once. CD45RO-negative CD8 cells positively selected for CCR7 made up the naive population, which excluded terminally differentiated effector memory CD45RA+ cells. Specimen: naive CD8+ T cells sorted from blood. These receptors came from a man aged 18 to 30 in good health.

The CDR3 loop is CATLGSGTDTQYF. For the CDR3, the DNA is TGTGCCACCCTCGGGAGCGGGACAGATACGCAGTATTTT. This chain links TRBV27 with TRBJ2-3; tentative D call: TRBD2 (6 bases). The CDR3 has 13 residues. The V gene's germline CDR1 is MNHEY and CDR2 SMNVEV (reference sequence). Trimming cost V 10 bases and J 3 bases, with 14 bases left between them.

This clone appeared a single time. The chain joins TRBV7-9 to TRBJ1-2, with D perhaps matching TRBD1 (5 bases). Germline V gives CDR1 SEHNR, CDR2 FQNEAQ (reference sequence). Trimming removed 5 bases at V and 4 bases at J, with 20 bases between. The CDR3 spans 16 residues. The CDR3 DNA reads TGTGCCAGCAGCCAATGGCGGGGCGACACGGGCTATGGCTACACCTTC. Translating it yields CASSQWRGDTGYGYTF.

The chain combines TRBV7-9 with TRBJ2-1; 7 bases are a match to TRBD1. J lost 3 bases, V lost 4 bases, and 9 bases had no gene match. The CDR3 extends over 16 amino acids. CDR1 and CDR2 from the germline V gene are SEHNR and FQNEAQ (reference sequence). The CDR3 region is CASSSRLGQNYNEQFF. The CDR3 nucleotides read TGTGCCAGCAGCTCACGACTGGGACAGAACTACAATGAGCAGTTCTTC.

In regard to this clone: A read error may account for a junction end that differs from germline. This chain uses TRBV5-1 with TRBJ2-2; TRBD2 agrees at 12 bases. The CDR3 totals 16 residues. Germline V gives CDR1 SGHRS, CDR2 YFSETQ. The CDR3 here is CASSLGTSGITEELFF. Here the CDR3 DNA reads TGCGCCAGCAGCTTGGGGACTAGCGGGATCACCGAGGAGCTGTTTTTT.

J is TRBJ2-2 and V is TRBV9; D is undetermined. The CDR3 is made up of 16 amino acids. CDR1 is SGDLS and CDR2 is YYNGEE in the germline V gene. The V and J ends lost 3 bases and 0 bases respectively, with 12 bases between them. The CDR3 loop reads CASSGTKGPNTGELFF. In nucleotides, the CDR3 is TGTGCCAGCAGCGGAACAAAGGGCCCGAACACCGGGGAGCTGTTTTTT.

The DNA of the CDR3 is TGCAGCGTTGACTCTGGGGACAGCTCTGGAAACACCATATATTTT. It is translated as CSVDSGDSSGNTIYF. V gene TRBV29-1 combines with J gene TRBJ1-3; 7 nucleotides line up with TRBD1. The V segment lost 3 bases and the J segment 0 bases; nucleotides outside the gene matches: 5. CDR3 length: 15 amino acids. Germline V gene data show CDR1 as SQVTM and CDR2 as ANQGSEA.

In DNA form, the CDR3 reads TGTGCCAGCAGCTTTTCCGGGACACCTCACTCTGGAAACACCATATATTTT. Amino acids: CASSFSGTPHSGNTIYF. The chain combines TRBV5-6 with TRBJ1-3; possible D gene TRBD1, 6 bases. The CDR3 has 17 amino acids. Germline V gives CDR1 SGHDT, CDR2 YYEEEE. V was cut by 2 bases and J by 0 bases, with 15 bases left in between.

This chain joins TRBV5-4 and TRBJ2-3; TRBD2 aligns across 8 bases. The V gene end was trimmed by 6 bases and the J gene end by 2 bases; junction bases not matched to a gene: 5. CDR1 SGHNT and CDR2 YYREEE come from the germline V gene (reference sequence). This CDR3 spans 14 amino acids. Here the CDR3 DNA reads TGTGCCAGCACCTCGGGAGGGTCCACAGATACGCAGTATTTT. Translating it yields CASTSGGSTDTQYF. Based on the CDR3 plus reference TRBV5-4 and TRBJ2-3, the full variable domain is ETGVTQSPTHLIKTRGQQVTLRCSSQSGHNTVSWYQQALGQGPQFIFQYYREEENGRGNFPPRFSGLQFPNYSSELNVNALELDDSALYLCASTSGGSTDTQYFGPGTRLTVL.

The chain couples TRBV6-5 to TRBJ1-1; unclear D gene. The germline CDR1 and CDR2 sequences are MNHEY and SVGAGI. V was cut by 7 bases and J by 4 bases, with 13 bases left in between. The CDR3 consists of 13 residues. CDR3 coding DNA: TGTGCCAGCACCCTATCGAGCGGCACTGAAGCTTTCTTT. Translated: CASTLSSGTEAFF.

The V call is TRBV28, the J call TRBJ1-5, with 7 bases aligning to TRBD1. V lost 6 bases, J lost 3 bases, and 5 bases stayed unmatched. The CDR3 loop spans 14 amino acids. Germline V gene sequence: CDR1 MDHEN, CDR2 SYDVKM. The CDR3 bases are TGTGCCAGCAGGACAGGGCGGGACAATCAGCCCCAGCATTTT. Its protein is CASRTGRDNQPQHF.

The chain joins TRBV27 to TRBJ1-2; unclear D gene. The V gene lost 1 base and the J gene lost 8 bases, with 11 bases spanning the gap. This CDR3 is 13 amino acids long. Germline loops: CDR1 MNHEY, CDR2 SMNVEV (reference sequence). The DNA for the CDR3 is TGTGCCAGCAGTTTATATACCGGGGAGGGCTACACCTTC. Translated, it gives CASSLYTGEGYTF.

The V call is TRBV19, the J call TRBJ2-3; D may be TRBD2 (5 bases). CDR3 length: 14 residues. Germline-derived CDR1 and CDR2 are LNHDA and SQIVND (reference sequence). Trimming stripped 3 bases from V and 4 bases from J, with 11 bases between. CDR3 amino acids: CASSIGVFSDTQYF. The CDR3, as DNA: TGTGCCAGTAGTATCGGGGTCTTTTCAGATACGCAGTATTTT.

With regard to this clone: The sample has other DNA sequences that encode this CDR3 too. This chain joins TRBV4-1 and TRBJ2-1; unclear D gene. Germline V CDR1 and CDR2: MGHRA, YSYEKL. This CDR3 has 16 residues. Trimming cost V 1 base and J 0 bases, with 10 bases left between them. The CDR3 here is CASSQVGLSSYNEQFF. CDR3 bases: TGCGCCAGCAGCCAAGTCGGCCTGAGCTCCTACAATGAGCAGTTCTTC.